This entry features one T cell receptor (beta chain) sequence. As yet, its antigen is unknown. At the DNA level, this CDR3 is encoded by other sequences in the same sample as well. The source of the sample is a study of OX40 agonist ivuxolimab in advanced cancers. Study summary: Ivuxolimab, an agonistic anti-OX40 (CD134) antibody, was given to patients. Treatment received earlier with anti-PD-1, anti-PD-L1 or anti-CTLA-4 agents was allowed, and under 50% had some.

Germline CDR1 reads MNHEY; CDR2 reads SVGAGI. The V and J ends lost 3 bases and 1 base respectively, with 6 bases between them. The CDR3 totals 13 residues. Broader study findings: Among the nonresponders, some also had low normalized T-cell clonal expansion. People who partly responded at 0.1-3.0 mg/kg had some of the least clonal expansion seen.

Using immunoSEQ multiplex PCR, the repertoire was profiled, and TCRdb retains in-frame clones only, with some absent. The sample records tens of thousands of clones, roughly 84% being singletons. Material: CD4+ or CD8+ T cells sorted from blood, obtained in a trial of the OX40 agonist ivuxolimab. The TCR originated in an adult with an advanced solid tumor such as melanoma, head and neck, liver or kidney cancer. The chain uses TRBV6-5 and TRBJ1-1; D gene uncertain. CDR3 protein: CASSYGPNTEAFF. In DNA form, the CDR3 reads TGTGCCAGCAGTTATGGTCCGAACACTGAAGCTTTCTTT.